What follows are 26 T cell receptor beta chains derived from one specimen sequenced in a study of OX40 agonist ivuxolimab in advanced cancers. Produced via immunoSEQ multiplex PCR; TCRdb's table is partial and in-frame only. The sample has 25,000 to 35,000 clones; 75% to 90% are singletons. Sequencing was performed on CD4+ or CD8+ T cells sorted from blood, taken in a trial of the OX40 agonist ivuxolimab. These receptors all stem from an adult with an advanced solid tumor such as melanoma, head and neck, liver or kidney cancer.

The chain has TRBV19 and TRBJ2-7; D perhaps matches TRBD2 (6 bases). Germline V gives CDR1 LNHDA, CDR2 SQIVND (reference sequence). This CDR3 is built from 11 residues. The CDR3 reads CATRGSGEQYF. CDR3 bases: TGTGCTACCCGGGGGTCGGGGGAGCAGTACTTC.

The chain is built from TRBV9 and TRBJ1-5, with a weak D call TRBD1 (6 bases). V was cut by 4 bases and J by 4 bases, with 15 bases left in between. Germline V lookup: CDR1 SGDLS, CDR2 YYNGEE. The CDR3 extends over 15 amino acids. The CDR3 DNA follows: TGTGCCAGCAGCCTCTCCGGGACAAAGAATCAGCCCCAGCATTTT. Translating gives CASSLSGTKNQPQHF. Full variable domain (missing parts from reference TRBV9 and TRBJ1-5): DSGVTQTPKHLITATGQRVTLRCSPRSGDLSVYWYQQSLDQGLQFLIQYYNGEERAKGNILERFSAQQFPDLHSELNLSSLELGDSALYFCASSLSGTKNQPQHFGDGTRLSIL.

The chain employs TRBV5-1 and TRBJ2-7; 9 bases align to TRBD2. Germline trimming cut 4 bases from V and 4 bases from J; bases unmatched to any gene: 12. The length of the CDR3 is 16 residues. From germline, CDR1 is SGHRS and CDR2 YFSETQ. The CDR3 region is CASSPPVVGLAYEQYF. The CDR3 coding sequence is TGCGCCAGCAGCCCCCCGGTGGTGGGACTAGCTTACGAGCAGTACTTC.

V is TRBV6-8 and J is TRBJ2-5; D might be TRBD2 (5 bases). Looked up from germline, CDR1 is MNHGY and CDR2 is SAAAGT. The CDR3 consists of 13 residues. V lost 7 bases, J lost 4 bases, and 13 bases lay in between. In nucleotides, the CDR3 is TGTGCCAGCAAGCTAGACGCGGGAGAGACCCAGTACTTC. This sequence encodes CASKLDAGETQYF.

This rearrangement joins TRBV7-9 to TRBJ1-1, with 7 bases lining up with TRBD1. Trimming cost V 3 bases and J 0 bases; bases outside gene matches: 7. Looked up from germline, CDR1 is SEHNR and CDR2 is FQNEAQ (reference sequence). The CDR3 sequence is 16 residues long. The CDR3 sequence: CASSLNRGGMNTEAFF. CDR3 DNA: TGTGCCAGCAGCTTGAACAGGGGCGGCATGAACACTGAAGCTTTCTTT.

CDR3 nucleotides: TGCGCCAGCAGCCCTAGCGGGGGGCGGCAAGAGACCCAGTACTTC. It yields the protein CASSPSGGRQETQYF. V usage is TRBV10-2 and J usage is TRBJ2-5, with 11 bases matching TRBD2. Losses at the gene ends were 6 bases for V and 2 bases for J; bases not matched to a gene: 5. Germline values: CDR1 WSHSY, CDR2 SAAADI. This CDR3 has 15 residues.

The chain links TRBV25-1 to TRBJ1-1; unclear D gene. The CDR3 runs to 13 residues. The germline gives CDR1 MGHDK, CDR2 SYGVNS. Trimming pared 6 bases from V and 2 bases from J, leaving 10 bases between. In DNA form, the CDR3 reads TGTGCCAGCAGACTAGGGATTAACACTGAAGCTTTCTTT. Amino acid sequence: CASRLGINTEAFF.

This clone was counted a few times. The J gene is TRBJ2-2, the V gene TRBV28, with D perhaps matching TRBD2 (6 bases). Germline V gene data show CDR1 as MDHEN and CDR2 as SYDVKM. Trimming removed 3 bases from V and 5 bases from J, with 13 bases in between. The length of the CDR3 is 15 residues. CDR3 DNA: TGTGCCAGCAGTTTCGGTCGGCGGGGTACCGGGGAGCTGTTTTTT. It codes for CASSFGRRGTGELFF.

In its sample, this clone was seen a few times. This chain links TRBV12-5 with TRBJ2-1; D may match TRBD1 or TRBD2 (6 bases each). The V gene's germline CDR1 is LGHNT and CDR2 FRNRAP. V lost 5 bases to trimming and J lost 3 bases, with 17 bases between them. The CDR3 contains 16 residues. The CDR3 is CASGPPEGEDYNEQFF. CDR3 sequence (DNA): TGTGCTAGTGGTCCCCCTGAGGGGGAGGACTACAATGAGCAGTTCTTC.

The DNA of the CDR3 is TGTGCCAGCAGCCAAGGACAGGGGGAAGCTTTCTTT. Translating it yields CASSQGQGEAFF. The V call is TRBV11-2, the J call TRBJ1-1, with 9 positions matching TRBD1. This CDR3 has 12 residues. Germline-derived CDR1 and CDR2 are SGHAT and FQNNGV. Unmatched junction bases numbered 3, after V lost 5 bases and J lost 8 bases.

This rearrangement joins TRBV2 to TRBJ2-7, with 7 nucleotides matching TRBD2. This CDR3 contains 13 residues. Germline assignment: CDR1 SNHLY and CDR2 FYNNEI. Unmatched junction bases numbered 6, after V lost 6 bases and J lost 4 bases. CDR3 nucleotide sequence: TGTGCCAGCAGAGCGGGACGGATTTACGAGCAGTACTTC. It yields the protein CASRAGRIYEQYF.

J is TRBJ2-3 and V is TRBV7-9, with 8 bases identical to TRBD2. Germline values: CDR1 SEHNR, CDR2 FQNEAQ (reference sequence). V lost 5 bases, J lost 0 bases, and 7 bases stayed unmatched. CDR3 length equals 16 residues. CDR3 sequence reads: CASSQRLASSTDTQYF. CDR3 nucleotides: TGTGCCAGCAGCCAACGACTAGCGTCTAGCACAGATACGCAGTATTTT.

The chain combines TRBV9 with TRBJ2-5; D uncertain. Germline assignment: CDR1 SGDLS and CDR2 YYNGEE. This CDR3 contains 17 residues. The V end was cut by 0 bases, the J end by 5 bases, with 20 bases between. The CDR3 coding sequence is TGTGCCAGCAGCGTAGCGGGCGCAGGCTACTCGGGTGAGACCCAGTACTTC. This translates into CASSVAGAGYSGETQYF.

CDR3 sequence reads: CASSPGVRTHNEQFF. The CDR3 DNA sequence: TGCGCCAGCAGCCCGGGTGTTAGGACCCACAATGAGCAGTTCTTC. The chain recombines TRBV4-1 with TRBJ2-1; unclear D gene. The CDR3 runs to 15 residues. Germline-derived CDR1 and CDR2 are MGHRA and YSYEKL. The V end was cut by 4 bases, the J end by 5 bases, with 15 bases between.

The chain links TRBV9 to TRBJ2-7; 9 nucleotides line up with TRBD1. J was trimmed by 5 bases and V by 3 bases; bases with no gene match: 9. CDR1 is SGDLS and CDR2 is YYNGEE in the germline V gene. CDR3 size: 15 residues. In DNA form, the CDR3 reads TGTGCCAGCAGCGACTGGGGGACAGGGAAAAACGAGCAGTACTTC. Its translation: CASSDWGTGKNEQYF.

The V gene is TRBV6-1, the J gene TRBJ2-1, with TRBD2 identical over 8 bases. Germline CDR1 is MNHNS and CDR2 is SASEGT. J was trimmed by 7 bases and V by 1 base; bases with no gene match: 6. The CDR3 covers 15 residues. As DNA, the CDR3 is TGTGCCAGCAGTGAAGGTGGGGGGACTAGTAATGAGCAGTTCTTC. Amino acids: CASSEGGGTSNEQFF.

CDR3 nucleotide sequence: TGTGCCAGTAGTACCTCCACAGATACGCAGTATTTT. This codes for CASSTSTDTQYF. The chain joins TRBV19 to TRBJ2-3; no clear D gene. The V end was cut by 4 bases, the J end by 2 bases, with 4 bases between. The CDR3 has 12 amino acids. Per the germline V gene, CDR1 is LNHDA and CDR2 is SQIVND (reference sequence).

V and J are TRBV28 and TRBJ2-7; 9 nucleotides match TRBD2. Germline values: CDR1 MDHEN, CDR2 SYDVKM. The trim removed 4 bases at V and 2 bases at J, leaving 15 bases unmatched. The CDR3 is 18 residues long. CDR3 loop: CASSSPPRDSGSPYEQYF. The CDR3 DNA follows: TGTGCCAGCAGTTCCCCCCCCCGGGATAGCGGGAGTCCCTACGAGCAGTACTTC.

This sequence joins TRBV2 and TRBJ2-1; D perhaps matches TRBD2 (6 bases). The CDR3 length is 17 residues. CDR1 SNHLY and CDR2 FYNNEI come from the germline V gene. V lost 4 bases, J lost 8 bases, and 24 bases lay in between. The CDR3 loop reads CASSVGYRGARDDEQFF. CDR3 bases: TGTGCCAGCAGTGTAGGCTATAGAGGGGCGCGGGACGATGAGCAGTTCTTC.

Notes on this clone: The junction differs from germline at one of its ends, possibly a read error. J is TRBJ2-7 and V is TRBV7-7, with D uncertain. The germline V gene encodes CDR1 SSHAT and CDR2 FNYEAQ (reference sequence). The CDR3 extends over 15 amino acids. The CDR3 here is CASSFGSGGSYEQYF. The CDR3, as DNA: TGTGCTAGCAGCTTCGGGTCAGGCGGATCCTACGAGCAGTACTTC.

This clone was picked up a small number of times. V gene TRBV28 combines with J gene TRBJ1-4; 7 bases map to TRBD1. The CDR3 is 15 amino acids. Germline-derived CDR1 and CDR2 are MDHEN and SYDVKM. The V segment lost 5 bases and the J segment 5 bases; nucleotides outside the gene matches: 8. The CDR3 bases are TGTGCCAGCAGTCAACTCGGGACAGCGAATGAAAAACTGTTTTTT. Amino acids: CASSQLGTANEKLFF.

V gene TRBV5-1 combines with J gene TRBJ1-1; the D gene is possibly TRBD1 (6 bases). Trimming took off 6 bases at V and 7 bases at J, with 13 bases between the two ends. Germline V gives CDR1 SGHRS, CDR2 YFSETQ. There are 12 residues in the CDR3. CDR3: CASKSRDIEAFF. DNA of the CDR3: TGCGCCAGCAAAAGCCGGGACATTGAAGCTTTCTTT. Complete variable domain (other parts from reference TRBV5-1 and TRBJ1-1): KAGVTQTPRYLIKTRGQQVTLSCSPISGHRSVSWYQQTPGQGLQFLFEYFSETQRNKGNFPGRFSGRQFSNSRSEMNVSTLELGDSALYLCASKSRDIEAFFGQGTRLTVV.

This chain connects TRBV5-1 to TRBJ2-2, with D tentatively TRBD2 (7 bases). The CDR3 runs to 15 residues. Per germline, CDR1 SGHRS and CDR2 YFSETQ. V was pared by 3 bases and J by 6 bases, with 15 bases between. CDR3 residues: CASSSLGGRAGELFF. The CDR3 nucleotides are TGCGCCAGCAGCTCCTTGGGGGGGCGCGCCGGGGAGCTGTTTTTT. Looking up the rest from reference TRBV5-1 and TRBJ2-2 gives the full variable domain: KAGVTQTPRYLIKTRGQQVTLSCSPISGHRSVSWYQQTPGQGLQFLFEYFSETQRNKGNFPGRFSGRQFSNSRSEMNVSTLELGDSALYLCASSSLGGRAGELFFGEGSRLTVL.

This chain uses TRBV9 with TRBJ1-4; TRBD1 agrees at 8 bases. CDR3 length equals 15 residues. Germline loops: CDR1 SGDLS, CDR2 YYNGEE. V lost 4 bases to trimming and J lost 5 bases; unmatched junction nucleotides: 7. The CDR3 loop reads CASSFRDRLNEKLFF. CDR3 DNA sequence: TGTGCCAGCAGCTTCCGGGACAGGCTAAATGAAAAACTGTTTTTT.

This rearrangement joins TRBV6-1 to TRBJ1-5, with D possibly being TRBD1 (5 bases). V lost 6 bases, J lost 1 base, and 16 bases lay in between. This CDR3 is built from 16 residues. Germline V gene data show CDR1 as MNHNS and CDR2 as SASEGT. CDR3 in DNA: TGTGCCAGCAGGGAAAATTTCGGACACAGCAATCAGCCCCAGCATTTT. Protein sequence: CASRENFGHSNQPQHF.

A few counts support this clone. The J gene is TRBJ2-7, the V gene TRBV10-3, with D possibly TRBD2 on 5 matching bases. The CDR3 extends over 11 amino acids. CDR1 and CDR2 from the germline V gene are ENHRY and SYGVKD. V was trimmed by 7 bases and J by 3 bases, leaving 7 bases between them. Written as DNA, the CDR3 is TGTGCCATCAAAGAGGGCTACGAGCAGTACTTC. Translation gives CAIKEGYEQYF.